Below, 29 T cell receptor beta chains from the same sample are listed, as sequenced in a study of blood T cell repertoires in COVID-19. Sequencing used immunoSEQ multiplex PCR; TCRdb keeps in-frame clones, though not all of them. The sample holds about 240,000 clones; approximately 83% are singletons and the top ten take approximately 3.5%. Sequenced sample: PBMCs or T cells enriched from blood (not recorded which). The receptor set was obtained from a woman aged 40 to 50 with acute COVID-19.

This chain joins TRBV10-3 and TRBJ2-1; the match to TRBD2 covers 8 bases. J lost 0 bases, V lost 2 bases, and 6 bases had no gene match. The germline CDR1 and CDR2 sequences are ENHRY and SYGVKD. This CDR3 spans 17 amino acids. The CDR3 DNA reads TGTGCCATCAGTGAGAGGCGGAGCGGGAGCTCCTACAATGAGCAGTTCTTC. Translated: CAISERRSGSSYNEQFF.

V and J are TRBV11-2 and TRBJ2-3; D perhaps matches TRBD2 (5 bases). The ends were cut back, 1 base at V and 2 bases at J, with 16 bases in the middle. Germline CDR1 reads SGHAT; CDR2 reads FQNNGV. CDR3 size: 17 residues. The chain's CDR3 is CASSLAGLMTNTDTQYF. CDR3 coding DNA: TGTGCCAGCAGCTTAGCGGGATTAATGACCAACACAGATACGCAGTATTTT.

In this sample, this clone turned up a few times. This chain joins TRBV30 and TRBJ2-3; 10 bases line up with TRBD2. CDR3 length: 17 amino acids. Trimming cost V 2 bases and J 0 bases; bases outside gene matches: 8. Germline CDR1 GTSNPN, CDR2 SVGIG (reference sequence). The CDR3: CAWSLAGVPQSTDTQYF. CDR3 sequence (DNA): TGTGCCTGGAGTCTAGCGGGAGTCCCCCAAAGCACAGATACGCAGTATTTT.

This clone was observed a few times. The CDR3 DNA is TGCGCCAGCAGTGGTTCTAGCGGGAGGATTTCCTACGAGCAGTACTTC. Its translation is CASSGSSGRISYEQYF. The gene calls are TRBV10-2 and TRBJ2-7, with 11 bases lining up with TRBD2. This CDR3 has 16 amino acids. Germline loops: CDR1 WSHSY, CDR2 SAAADI. With V trimmed by 4 bases and J by 1 base, 6 bases remained unmatched.

The chain uses TRBV12-3 or TRBV12-4 and TRBJ1-1; D is perhaps TRBD1 (5 bases). This CDR3 is built from 13 residues. The V gene lost 5 bases and the J gene lost 11 bases, with 18 bases spanning the gap. The CDR3 protein is CASSHRDSEEAFF. In DNA, the CDR3 is TGTGCCAGCAGTCACCGGGACTCCGAAGAGGCTTTCTTT.

The chain links TRBV12-5 to TRBJ2-1; D might be TRBD2 (6 bases). The CDR3 runs 22 residues. V lost 3 bases and J lost 0, with 30 bases in between. Germline CDR1 is LGHNT and CDR2 is FRNRAP. The CDR3 coding sequence is TGTGCTAGTGGTTTACCCCAAGTAAGGGGACTTCATAGTCCTAGCTCCTACAATGAGCAGTTCTTC. It codes for CASGLPQVRGLHSPSSYNEQFF.

The J gene is TRBJ1-4, the V gene TRBV19; tentative D call: TRBD1 (5 bases). V dropped 7 bases and J dropped 0 bases, with 12 bases sitting between them. The CDR3 extends over 15 amino acids. Germline CDR1 reads LNHDA; CDR2 reads SQIVND (reference sequence). CDR3 region: CASTKGTATNEKLFF. The CDR3 bases are TGTGCCAGTACGAAGGGGACTGCAACTAATGAAAAACTGTTTTTT.

CDR3 sequence reads: CASSLAPESYNEQFF. CDR3 sequence (DNA): TGTGCCAGCAGCTTAGCCCCGGAGTCCTACAATGAGCAGTTCTTC. The chain carries TRBV7-2 and TRBJ2-1; D gene uncertain. This CDR3 spans 15 amino acids. The germline V gene has CDR1 SGHTA and CDR2 FQGNSA. V lost 0 bases and J lost 1, with 7 bases in between.

The gene calls are TRBV2 and TRBJ2-1, with D possibly matching TRBD2 (6 bases). Per germline, CDR1 SNHLY and CDR2 FYNNEI. Trimming pared 3 bases from V and 5 bases from J, leaving 11 bases between. The CDR3 sequence is 14 residues long. CDR3 in amino acids: CASSDPGTHNEQFF. The DNA for the CDR3 is TGTGCCAGCAGTGACCCTGGGACTCACAATGAGCAGTTCTTC.

The chain uses TRBV7-9 and TRBJ1-1; 9 bases agree with TRBD1. CDR1 is SEHNR, CDR2 FQNEAQ, per germline (reference sequence). After removal of 3 bases from V and 8 bases from J, the junction contained 10 bases not matched to a gene. The CDR3 has 15 amino acids. CDR3 nucleotide sequence: TGTGCCAGCAGCTTGTCCCGGGACAGGGTCGGCGAAGCTTTCTTT. It codes for CASSLSRDRVGEAFF.

This chain connects TRBV3-1 (or the pseudogene TRBV3-2) to TRBJ2-3; D is perhaps TRBD2 (5 bases). This CDR3 is 14 amino acids long. V gave up 3 bases and J gave up 0 bases, with 7 bases separating them. Germline V gene data show CDR1 as LGHDT and CDR2 as YNNKEL (reference sequence). The CDR3: CASSQDWSTDTQYF. The CDR3 coding sequence is TGTGCCAGCAGCCAGGACTGGAGCACAGATACGCAGTATTTT.

This chain links TRBV19 with TRBJ2-5; D unresolved. The CDR3 has 15 residues. V was trimmed by 3 bases and J by 1 base, leaving 12 bases between them. CDR1 and CDR2 (germline): LNHDA, SQIVND (reference sequence). The CDR3, as DNA: TGTGCCAGTAGTATCGGGTTCCAGCTCCAAGAGACCCAGTACTTC. The encoded protein is CASSIGFQLQETQYF.

The chain has TRBV5-4 and TRBJ2-7; 13 bases are a match to TRBD2. Germline CDR1 reads SGHNT; CDR2 reads YYREEE (reference sequence). The CDR3 is 15 residues long. V dropped 4 bases and J dropped 7; count of bases not matched to a gene: 8. The CDR3 is CASSPRLAGGDEQYF. The CDR3 nucleotides read TGTGCCAGCAGCCCCCGACTAGCGGGAGGAGATGAGCAGTACTTC.

The chain carries TRBV10-3 and TRBJ1-2; D might be TRBD1 (6 bases). The ends were cut back, 0 bases at V and 5 bases at J, with 13 bases in the middle. The CDR3 totals 15 residues. CDR1 ENHRY and CDR2 SYGVKD come from the germline V gene. In nucleotides, the CDR3 is TGTGCCATCAGTGAGTCGATCTTACAGGGTTATGGCTACACCTTC. It translates to CAISESILQGYGYTF.

This clone was picked up a small number of times. The chain combines TRBV7-6 with TRBJ2-1; TRBD1 is a possible D gene (6 bases). V gave up 6 bases and J gave up 0 bases, with 12 bases separating them. CDR1 SGHVS and CDR2 FNYEAQ come from the germline V gene. The CDR3 consists of 15 residues. The CDR3: CASRSIRGSYNEQFF. The DNA for the CDR3 is TGTGCCAGCAGATCAATCAGGGGCTCCTACAATGAGCAGTTCTTC.

V is TRBV18 and J is TRBJ1-1, with a tentative D call TRBD1 (5 bases). V was cut by 3 bases and J by 1 base, with 21 bases left in between. Germline loops: CDR1 KGHSH, CDR2 LQKENI. There are 18 residues in the CDR3. The chain's CDR3 is CASSPLPGRSLANTEAFF. The CDR3 DNA reads TGTGCCAGCTCACCCCTCCCAGGGAGGTCACTTGCGAACACTGAAGCTTTCTTT.

The rearrangement uses TRBV7-9 and TRBJ2-1; 8 bases fit TRBD2. Per the germline V gene, CDR1 is SEHNR and CDR2 is FQNEAQ (reference sequence). J was trimmed by 2 bases and V by 7 bases; bases with no gene match: 7. This CDR3 has 15 amino acids. CDR3 residues: CASTSGTRTYNEQFF. CDR3 in DNA: TGTGCCAGCACCTCCGGGACTAGAACCTACAATGAGCAGTTCTTC.

The chain carries TRBV5-6 and TRBJ2-1, with TRBD2 matching over 13 bases. The germline gives CDR1 SGHDT, CDR2 YYEEEE. The CDR3 extends over 17 amino acids. The ends lost 4 bases at V and 1 base at J; junction bases unmatched: 5. The CDR3 loop is CASSPTSGRESYNEQFF. The DNA of the CDR3 is TGTGCCAGCAGCCCCACTAGCGGGAGGGAGTCCTACAATGAGCAGTTCTTC.

The chain's CDR3 is CASSFGGAQETQYF. Written as DNA, the CDR3 is TGTGCCAGCAGCTTTGGAGGTGCCCAAGAGACCCAGTACTTC. The chain joins TRBV7-9 to TRBJ2-5; maybe TRBD2 (5 bases). Trimming took off 3 bases at V and 1 base at J, with 9 bases between the two ends. Germline CDR1 and CDR2: SEHNR and FQNEAQ (reference sequence). This CDR3 has 14 amino acids.

This clone was counted once. The gene calls are TRBV7-9 and TRBJ1-6; 7 bases agree with TRBD1. The CDR3 is 16 residues long. The germline gives CDR1 SEHNR, CDR2 FQNEAQ (reference sequence). V lost 5 bases and J lost 9; bases outside the gene matches: 13. The CDR3 region is CASSPDRADFGSPLHF. Here the CDR3 DNA reads TGTGCCAGCAGCCCCGACAGGGCGGATTTTGGTTCACCCCTCCACTTT.

The chain recombines TRBV27 with TRBJ2-7; 13 nucleotides align to TRBD2. The CDR3 loop spans 17 amino acids. Trimming cost V 8 bases and J 3 bases; bases outside gene matches: 13. Germline loops: CDR1 MNHEY, CDR2 SMNVEV (reference sequence). CDR3 coding DNA: TGTGCCAGCTTCTGGGGGGGACTAGCGGGATCTTTCTACGAGCAGTACTTC. Protein sequence: CASFWGGLAGSFYEQYF.

The chain couples TRBV13 to TRBJ2-3, with 8 positions matching TRBD1. The CDR3 is made up of 14 amino acids. Germline V gene data show CDR1 as PRHDT and CDR2 as FYEKMQ (reference sequence). Losses at the gene ends were 6 bases for V and 4 bases for J; bases not matched to a gene: 6. The CDR3 nucleotides read TGTGCCAGCAGGGGCCAGGGGGCCTCAGATACGCAGTATTTT. This encodes CASRGQGASDTQYF.

The chain joins TRBV10-2 to TRBJ1-1; the D is unclear. This CDR3 contains 16 residues. Trimming stripped 3 bases from V and 0 bases from J, with 14 bases between. The germline gives CDR1 WSHSY, CDR2 SAAADI. The CDR3 DNA reads TGCGCCAGCAGTGATATGGCCGGAGACTTGAACACTGAAGCTTTCTTT. Amino acid sequence: CASSDMAGDLNTEAFF.

The chain's CDR3 is CASLGVMGTEAFF. CDR3 sequence (DNA): TGTGCCAGCTTAGGGGTAATGGGGACTGAAGCTTTCTTT. The chain couples TRBV6-5 to TRBJ1-1, with D possibly being TRBD1 (5 bases). Germline V gives CDR1 MNHEY, CDR2 SVGAGI. Trimming cost V 8 bases and J 5 bases, with 15 bases left between them. The CDR3 length is 13 residues.

V is TRBV7-6 and J is TRBJ2-2; D ambiguous. This CDR3 is 17 amino acids long. Germline CDR1 SGHVS, CDR2 FNYEAQ. V lost 0 bases, J lost 0 bases, and 11 bases lay in between. As DNA, the CDR3 is TGTGCCAGCAGCTTAGCGCTACGGAGCCCGAACACCGGGGAGCTGTTTTTT. This codes for CASSLALRSPNTGELFF.

The chain couples TRBV18 to TRBJ1-1; TRBD1 is a possible D gene (5 bases). The CDR3 has 15 residues. Between the trimmed V and J ends, which lost 5 bases and 0 bases, there was a span of 13 bases. Germline CDR1 reads KGHSH; CDR2 reads LQKENI. The CDR3 region is CASSKETDMNTEAFF. For the CDR3, the DNA is TGTGCCAGCTCAAAGGAGACAGACATGAACACTGAAGCTTTCTTT.

The chain joins TRBV6-1 to TRBJ1-2; D is unclear. V was cut by 2 bases and J by 8 bases, with 12 bases left in between. Germline CDR1 MNHNS, CDR2 SASEGT. The CDR3 loop spans 13 amino acids. CDR3 DNA sequence: TGTGCCAGCAGTGAAAGCCCAGGTCTGGGCTACACCTTC. Residues: CASSESPGLGYTF.

The chain recombines TRBV7-9 with TRBJ1-4, with 7 bases that match TRBD1. In germline, CDR1 is SEHNR, CDR2 FQNEAQ (reference sequence). V lost 5 bases and J lost 8; bases outside the gene matches: 2. This CDR3 region has 12 residues. The CDR3: CASSRDSEKLFF. In DNA form, the CDR3 reads TGTGCCAGCAGCCGGGACAGCGAAAAACTGTTTTTT.

The rearrangement links TRBV5-1 to TRBJ1-4; no clear D. Germline V gives CDR1 SGHRS, CDR2 YFSETQ. V was shortened by 1 base and J by 6 bases, with 7 bases between the two germline ends. The CDR3 consists of 13 residues. The DNA of the CDR3 is TGCGCCAGCAGCTTGACACAAGATGAAAAACTGTTTTTT. This gives the protein CASSLTQDEKLFF.